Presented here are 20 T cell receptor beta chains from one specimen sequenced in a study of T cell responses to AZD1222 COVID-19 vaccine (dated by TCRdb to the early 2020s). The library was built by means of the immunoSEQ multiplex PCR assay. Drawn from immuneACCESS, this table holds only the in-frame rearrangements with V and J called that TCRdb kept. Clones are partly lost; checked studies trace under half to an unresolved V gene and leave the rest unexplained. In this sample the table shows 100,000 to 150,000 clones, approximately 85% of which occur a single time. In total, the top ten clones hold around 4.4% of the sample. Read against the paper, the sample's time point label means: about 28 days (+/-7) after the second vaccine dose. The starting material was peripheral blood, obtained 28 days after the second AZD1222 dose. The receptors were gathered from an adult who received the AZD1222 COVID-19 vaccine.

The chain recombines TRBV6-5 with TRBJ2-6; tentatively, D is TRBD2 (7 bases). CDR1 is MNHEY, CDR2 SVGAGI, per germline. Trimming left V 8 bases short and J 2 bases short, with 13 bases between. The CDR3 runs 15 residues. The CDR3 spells CASFRGGAGANVLTF. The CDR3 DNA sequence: TGTGCCAGCTTTCGAGGGGGGGCTGGGGCCAACGTCCTGACTTTC.

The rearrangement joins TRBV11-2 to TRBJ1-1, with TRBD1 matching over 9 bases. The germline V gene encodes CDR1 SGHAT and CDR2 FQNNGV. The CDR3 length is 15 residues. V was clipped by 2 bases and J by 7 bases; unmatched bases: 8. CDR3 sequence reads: CASSLTQGAEGEAFF. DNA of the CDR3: TGTGCCAGCAGCTTAACACAGGGGGCCGAAGGTGAAGCTTTCTTT.

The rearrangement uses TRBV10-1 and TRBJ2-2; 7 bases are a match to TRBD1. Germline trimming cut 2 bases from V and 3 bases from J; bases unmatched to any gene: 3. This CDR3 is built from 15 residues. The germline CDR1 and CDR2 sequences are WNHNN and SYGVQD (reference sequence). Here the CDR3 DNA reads TGCGCCAGCAGTGAGAACAGGGGTGACACCGGGGAGCTGTTTTTT. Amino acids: CASSENRGDTGELFF.

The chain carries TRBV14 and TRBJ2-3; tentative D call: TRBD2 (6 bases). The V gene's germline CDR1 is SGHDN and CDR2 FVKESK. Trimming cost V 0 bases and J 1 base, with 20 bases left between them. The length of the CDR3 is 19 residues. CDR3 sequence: CASSQDLFGRDFGTDTQYF. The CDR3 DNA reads TGTGCCAGCAGCCAAGATCTCTTTGGCAGGGACTTCGGCACAGATACGCAGTATTTT.

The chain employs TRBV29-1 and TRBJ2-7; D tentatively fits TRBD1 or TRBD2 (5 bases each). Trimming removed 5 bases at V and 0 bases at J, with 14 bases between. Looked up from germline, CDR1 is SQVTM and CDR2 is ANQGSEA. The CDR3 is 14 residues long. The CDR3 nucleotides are TGCAGCGTTCGTATAGGGACGAACTCCTACGAGCAGTACTTC. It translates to CSVRIGTNSYEQYF.

The CDR3 loop reads CASSPLPGNYGYTF. The CDR3 nucleotides are TGTGCCAGCTCACCACTTCCGGGAAACTATGGCTACACCTTC. The chain carries TRBV18 and TRBJ1-2; D unresolved. The CDR3 consists of 14 residues. Trimming shortened V by 1 base and J by 2 bases, and 8 bases separated the two germline ends. CDR1 is KGHSH, CDR2 LQKENI, per germline.

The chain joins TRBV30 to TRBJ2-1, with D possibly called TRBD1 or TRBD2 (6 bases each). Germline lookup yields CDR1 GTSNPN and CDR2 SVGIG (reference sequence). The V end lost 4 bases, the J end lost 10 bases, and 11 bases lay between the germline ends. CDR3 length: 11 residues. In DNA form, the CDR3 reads TGTGCCTGGACGGGGGCAAGCGAGCAGTTCTTC. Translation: CAWTGASEQFF.

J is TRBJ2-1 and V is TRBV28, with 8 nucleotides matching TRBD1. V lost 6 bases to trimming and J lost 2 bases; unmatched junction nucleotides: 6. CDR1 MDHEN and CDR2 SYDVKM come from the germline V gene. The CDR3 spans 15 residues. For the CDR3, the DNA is TGTGCCAGCAGATCCGAGGGACAGGCCTACAATGAGCAGTTCTTC. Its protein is CASRSEGQAYNEQFF.

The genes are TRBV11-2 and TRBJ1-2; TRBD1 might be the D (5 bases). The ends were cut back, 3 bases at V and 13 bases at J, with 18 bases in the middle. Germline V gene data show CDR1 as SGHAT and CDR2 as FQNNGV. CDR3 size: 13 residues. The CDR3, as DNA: TGTGCCAGCAGCTTGGGGTTTGGGACCTCAGGCACCTTC. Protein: CASSLGFGTSGTF.

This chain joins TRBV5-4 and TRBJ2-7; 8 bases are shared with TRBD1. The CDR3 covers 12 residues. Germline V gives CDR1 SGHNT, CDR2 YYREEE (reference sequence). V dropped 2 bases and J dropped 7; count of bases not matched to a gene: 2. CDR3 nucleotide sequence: TGTGCCAGCAGCTTTACAGGGGGGGAGCAGTACTTC. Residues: CASSFTGGEQYF.

The CDR3 DNA is TGCGCCAGCAGCCAAGTCCGAGGGGGCGGTGGCTACACCTTC. It yields the protein CASSQVRGGGGYTF. The chain employs TRBV4-1 and TRBJ1-2; TRBD1 aligns across 7 bases. Germline CDR1 reads MGHRA; CDR2 reads YSYEKL. The CDR3 has 14 amino acids. With 1 base clipped from V and 7 bases from J, the junction kept 6 bases outside the gene matches.

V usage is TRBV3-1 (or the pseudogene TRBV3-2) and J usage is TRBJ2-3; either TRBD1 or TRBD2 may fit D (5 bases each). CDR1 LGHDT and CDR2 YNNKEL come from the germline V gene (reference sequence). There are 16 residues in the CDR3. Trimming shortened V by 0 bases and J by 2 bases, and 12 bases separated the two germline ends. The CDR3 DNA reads TGTGCCAGCAGCCAAGATCTTGGGGGATCCACAGATACGCAGTATTTT. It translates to CASSQDLGGSTDTQYF.

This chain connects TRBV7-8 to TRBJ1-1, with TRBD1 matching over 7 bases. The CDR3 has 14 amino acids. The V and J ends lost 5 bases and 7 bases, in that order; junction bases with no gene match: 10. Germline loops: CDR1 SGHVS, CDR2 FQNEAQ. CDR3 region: CASSTRQGRVEAFF. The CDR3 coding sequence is TGTGCCAGCAGCACCCGACAGGGTCGGGTTGAAGCTTTCTTT.

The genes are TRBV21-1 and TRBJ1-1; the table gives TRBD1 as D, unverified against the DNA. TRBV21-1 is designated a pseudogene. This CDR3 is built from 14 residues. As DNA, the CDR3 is TGTGCCAGCAGCGAGGACAGTATGAACACTGAAGCTTTCTTT. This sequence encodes CASSEDSMNTEAFF.

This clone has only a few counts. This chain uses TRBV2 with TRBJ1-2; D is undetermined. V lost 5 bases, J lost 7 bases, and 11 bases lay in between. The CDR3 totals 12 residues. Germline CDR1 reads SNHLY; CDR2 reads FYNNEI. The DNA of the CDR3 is TGTGCCAGCAGTCTCCGGTTAGGTGGCTACACCTTC. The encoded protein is CASSLRLGGYTF.

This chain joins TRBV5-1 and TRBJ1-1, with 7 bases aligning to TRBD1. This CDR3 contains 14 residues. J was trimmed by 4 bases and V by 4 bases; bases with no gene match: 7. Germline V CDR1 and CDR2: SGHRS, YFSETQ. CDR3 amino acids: CASSADRAVTEAFF. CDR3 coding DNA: TGCGCCAGCAGCGCCGACAGGGCGGTCACTGAAGCTTTCTTT. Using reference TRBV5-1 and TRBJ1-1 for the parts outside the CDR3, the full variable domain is KAGVTQTPRYLIKTRGQQVTLSCSPISGHRSVSWYQQTPGQGLQFLFEYFSETQRNKGNFPGRFSGRQFSNSRSEMNVSTLELGDSALYLCASSADRAVTEAFFGQGTRLTVV.

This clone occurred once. CDR3 loop: CASRIDWTGGNEQFF. The CDR3 nucleotides are TGCGCCAGCAGAATTGACTGGACAGGGGGAAATGAGCAGTTCTTC. This chain uses TRBV5-1 with TRBJ2-1, with 10 bases identical to TRBD1. This CDR3 contains 15 residues. J was trimmed by 7 bases and V by 5 bases; bases with no gene match: 9. The germline V gene encodes CDR1 SGHRS and CDR2 YFSETQ.

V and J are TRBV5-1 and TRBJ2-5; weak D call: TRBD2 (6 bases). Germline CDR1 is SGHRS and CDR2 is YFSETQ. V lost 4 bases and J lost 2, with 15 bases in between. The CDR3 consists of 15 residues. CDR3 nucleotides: TGCGCCAGCAGCATAGGACGGGGGAGACAAGAGACCCAGTACTTC. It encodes CASSIGRGRQETQYF.

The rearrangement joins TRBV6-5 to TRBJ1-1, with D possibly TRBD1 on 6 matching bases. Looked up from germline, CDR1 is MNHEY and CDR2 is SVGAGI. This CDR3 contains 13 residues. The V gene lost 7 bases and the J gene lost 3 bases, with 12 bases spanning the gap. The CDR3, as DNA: TGTGCCAGCAAACAGGGAACGGACACTGAAGCTTTCTTT. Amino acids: CASKQGTDTEAFF.

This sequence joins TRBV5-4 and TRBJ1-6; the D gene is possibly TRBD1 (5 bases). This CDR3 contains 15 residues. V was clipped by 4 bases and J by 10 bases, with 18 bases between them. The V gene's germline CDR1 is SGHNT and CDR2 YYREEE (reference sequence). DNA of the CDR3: TGTGCCAGCAGCAACCTAGGGGACTTGGACTCACCCCTCCACTTT. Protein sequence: CASSNLGDLDSPLHF. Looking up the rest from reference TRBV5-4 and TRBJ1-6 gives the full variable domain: ETGVTQSPTHLIKTRGQQVTLRCSSQSGHNTVSWYQQALGQGPQFIFQYYREEENGRGNFPPRFSGLQFPNYSSELNVNALELDDSALYLCASSNLGDLDSPLHFGNGTRLTVT.